This T cell receptor (beta chain) was sequenced for a study of blood T cell repertoires in COVID-19. While infection was still active, Seattle patients were enrolled and then followed longitudinally. Using immunoSEQ multiplex PCR, the repertoire was profiled, and TCRdb retains in-frame clones only, with some absent. The sample gives fewer than 300,000 clones, roughly nine tenths of which show up once; approximately 2.1% is in the top ten. CDR3 length: 15 residues. Germline assignment: CDR1 LNHDA and CDR2 SQIVND (reference sequence). Trimming took 5 bases from V and 4 from J; bases not matched to a gene: 9.

The chain links TRBV19 to TRBJ2-7, with 9 bases lining up with TRBD2. Sequenced input: peripheral blood. The source is a woman in her 30s with COVID-19, enrolled during active disease. CDR3 DNA sequence: TGTGCCAGTAGTTCCATAGCGGGAGAGGGGTACGAGCAGTACTTC. It specifies CASSSIAGEGYEQYF.